This TCR beta chain was recovered during a study of tissue T cells after allogeneic stem cell transplantation. The study, taken as a whole, reports: The patient cohort was small and clinically heterogeneous, with limited sampling depth. Motif-based clustering found tissue-specific repertoire signatures shared across patients, though few clones were shared.

V shed 4 bases and J 2 bases; nucleotides not matched to a gene: 4. Germline V lookup: CDR1 SGHKS, CDR2 YYEKEE (reference sequence). The CDR3 covers 14 residues. The table came from immunoSEQ multiplex PCR; TCRdb's copy has only in-frame clones and leaves some out. The repertoire consists of some 24,000 clones, with around four fifths occurring once and the leading ten covering approximately 8%. As for this clone: Its antigen remains unknown.

Retrospectively chosen non-transplant comparators had other cancers and at least five gastrointestinal samples, without known gastrointestinal disease. Sequencing used tissue from the ileum, obtained at autopsy. The receptor's source is a female donor at least 60 years old with lung cancer. The V call is TRBV5-5, the J call TRBJ2-3; 7 positions agree with TRBD1. The CDR3, as DNA: TGTGCCAGCAGCGGAACAGGGGACACAGATACGCAGTATTTT. Protein product: CASSGTGDTDTQYF.